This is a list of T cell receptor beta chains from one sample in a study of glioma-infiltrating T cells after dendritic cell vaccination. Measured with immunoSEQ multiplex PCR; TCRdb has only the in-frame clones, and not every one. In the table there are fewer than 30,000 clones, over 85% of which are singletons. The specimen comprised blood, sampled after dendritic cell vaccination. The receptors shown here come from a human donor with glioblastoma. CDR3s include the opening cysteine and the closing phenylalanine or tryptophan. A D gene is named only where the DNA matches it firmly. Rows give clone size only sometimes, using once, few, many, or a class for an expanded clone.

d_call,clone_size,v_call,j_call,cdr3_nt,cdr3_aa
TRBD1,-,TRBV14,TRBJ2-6,TGTGCCAGCAGCCAAGATTTATGGACAGGGAGCTCTGGGGCCAACGTCCTGACTTTC,CASSQDLWTGSSGANVLTF
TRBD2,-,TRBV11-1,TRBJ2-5,TGTGCCAGCAGCTTGAACAGCGGGGGGGCCGGGGAGACCCAGTACTTC,CASSLNSGGAGETQYF
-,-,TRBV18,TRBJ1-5,TGTGCCAGCTCACCAGGGGGCAGTCAGCCCCAGCATTTT,CASSPGGSQPQHF
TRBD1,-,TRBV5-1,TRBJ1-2,TGCGCCAGCAGCTGGGGACAGACCGGCTATGGCTACACCTTC,CASSWGQTGYGYTF
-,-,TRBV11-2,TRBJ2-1,TGTGCCAGCAGCCCCTTGGCAGGGCAAGGCAATGAGCAGTTCTTC,CASSPLAGQGNEQFF
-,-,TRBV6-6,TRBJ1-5,TGTGCCAGCACGCGGCAAAGCAATCAGCCCCAGCATTTT,CASTRQSNQPQHF
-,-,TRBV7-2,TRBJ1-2,TGTGCCAGCAGCGTGGGAAAGGGGCTCTATGGCTACACCTTC,CASSVGKGLYGYTF
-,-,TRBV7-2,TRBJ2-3,TGTGCCAGCAGCTTAATTCCCTCTCCAGATACGCAGTATTTT,CASSLIPSPDTQYF
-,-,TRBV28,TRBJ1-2,TGTGCCAGCAGTTGGGGGCAGGTCTATGGCTACACCTTC,CASSWGQVYGYTF
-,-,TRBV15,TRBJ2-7,TGTGCCACCAGCAGAGATGAGGTGGGGAGCTACGAGCAGTACTTC,CATSRDEVGSYEQYF
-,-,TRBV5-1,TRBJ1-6,TGCGCCAGCAGCTTGGATGCAGTTAGCTCCTATAATTCCCCCCTCCACTTT,CASSLDAVSSYNSPLHF
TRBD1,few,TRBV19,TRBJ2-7,TGTGCCAGTAGTCCGACGGGACAGAGAAACGAGCAGTACTTC,CASSPTGQRNEQYF
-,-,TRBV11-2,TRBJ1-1,TGTGCCAGCAGCACCAGGGTGGATCTTTTGAACACTGAAGCTTTCTTT,CASSTRVDLLNTEAFF
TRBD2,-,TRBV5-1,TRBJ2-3,TGCGCCAGCAGCTCTGGGACTAGCGGGGGGCCAAGCACAGATACGCAGTATTTT,CASSSGTSGGPSTDTQYF
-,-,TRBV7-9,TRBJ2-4,TGTGCCAGCAGCCAGGGGAGAGGGAGTAACATTCAGTACTTC,CASSQGRGSNIQYF
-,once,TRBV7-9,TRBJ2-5,TGTGCCAGCAGCTTAGATTTTTCCAGCCAAGAGACCCAGTACTTC,CASSLDFSSQETQYF
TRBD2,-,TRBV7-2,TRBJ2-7,TGTGCCAGCAGCGGCCCCATAGCGGGCGAGCAGTACTTC,CASSGPIAGEQYF